This is a list of T cell receptor beta chains from one sample in a study of T cell responses to AZD1222 COVID-19 vaccine. Clones were read by immunoSEQ multiplex PCR, and TCRdb kept only the in-frame ones, dropping some. This sample carries 150,000 or so clones, about nine tenths of them seen once, and the ten largest clones take 2% to 2.5%. The sample in question was peripheral blood, obtained on day 0 of AZD1222 vaccination. The origin of the receptors is an adult in good health. CDR3s include the opening cysteine and the closing phenylalanine or tryptophan. D genes are given only for firm matches. A row's size may be missing; if present it is once, few, many or a size class.

V gene,clone size,J gene,D gene,CDR3 protein,CDR3 DNA
TRBV7-9,.,TRBJ2-3,.,CASSQQGSSTDTQYF,TGTGCCAGCAGTCAACAGGGATCTAGCACAGATACGCAGTATTTT
TRBV10-3,.,TRBJ1-2,TRBD1,CAISEPGQGKGYTF,TGTGCCATCAGTGAGCCGGGACAGGGTAAAGGCTACACCTTC
TRBV19,few,TRBJ1-1,.,CASQREGLDTEAFF,TGTGCCAGCCAAAGGGAGGGTTTGGATACTGAAGCTTTCTTT
TRBV18,.,TRBJ2-5,.,CASAPRGQETQYF,TGTGCCAGCGCACCACGGGGGCAAGAGACCCAGTACTTC
TRBV27,.,TRBJ1-5,.,CASSWGGRYNQPQHF,TGTGCCAGCAGCTGGGGCGGGCGGTACAATCAGCCCCAGCATTTT
TRBV29-1,.,TRBJ2-7,.,CSVGDTVYEQYF,TGCAGCGTTGGTGACACCGTCTACGAGCAGTACTTC
TRBV21-1,.,TRBJ1-4,.,CASGREGFNEKLFF,TGTGCCAGCGGACGGGAGGGTTTTAATGAAAAACTGTTTTTT
TRBV6-2/TRBV6-3,.,TRBJ1-1,TRBD1,CASRPWTGSNTEAFF,TGTGCCAGCAGACCTTGGACAGGGTCGAACACTGAAGCTTTCTTT
TRBV3-1/TRBV3-2,.,TRBJ1-5,.,CASSQPDQPQHF,TGTGCCAGCAGCCAACCAGATCAGCCCCAGCATTTT
TRBV7-2,.,TRBJ2-3,.,CASRRSREKGTDTQYF,TGTGCCAGCAGGCGTAGCCGGGAGAAGGGTACAGATACGCAGTATTTT
TRBV4-2,.,TRBJ2-3,TRBD2,CASSQDTSGRRDTQYF,TGTGCCAGCAGCCAAGACACTAGCGGGAGAAGAGATACGCAGTATTTT
TRBV5-1,.,TRBJ2-7,.,CASSLEGRTGSEQYF,TGCGCCAGCAGCTTGGAAGGCAGAACGGGATCCGAGCAGTACTTC
TRBV6-6,.,TRBJ2-6,TRBD1,CASSLIQGMGSGANVLTF,TGTGCCAGCAGTCTCATACAGGGGATGGGCTCTGGGGCCAACGTCCTGACTTTC
TRBV21-1,.,TRBJ2-3,.,CASSTSLGASVGGDTQYF,TGTGCCAGCAGCACCTCCCTAGGGGCTAGCGTGGGGGGGGATACGCAGTATTTT
TRBV28,.,TRBJ1-5,TRBD1,CASSLMRTGWINQPQHF,TGTGCCAGCAGTTTAATGAGGACAGGGTGGATCAATCAGCCCCAGCATTTT
TRBV28,once,TRBJ1-2,.,CASSSGPPQYGYTF,TGTGCCAGCAGTTCCGGACCGCCACAGTATGGCTACACCTTC
TRBV7-6,few,TRBJ2-7,.,CASSSAIGSEGYEQYF,TGTGCCAGCAGCTCCGCAATCGGTAGCGAGGGCTACGAGCAGTACTTC
TRBV18,.,TRBJ1-1,TRBD1,CASSTRGQAQGAFF,TGTGCCAGCTCAACTAGGGGACAGGCCCAGGGAGCTTTCTTT
TRBV29-1,few,TRBJ2-1,.,CSVEHPSSYNEQFF,TGCAGCGTTGAACACCCGAGCTCCTACAATGAGCAGTTCTTC
TRBV2,.,TRBJ2-7,TRBD2,CASSGAGDYEQYF,TGTGCCAGCAGTGGTGCGGGAGATTACGAGCAGTACTTC
TRBV11-3,.,TRBJ1-2,.,CASSLDQGIYGYTF,TGTGCCAGCAGCTTAGACCAGGGTATCTATGGCTACACCTTC
TRBV6-2/TRBV6-3,.,TRBJ2-1,.,CASSYMASGRPWFNEQFF,TGTGCCAGCAGTTATATGGCCTCCGGCAGACCCTGGTTCAATGAGCAGTTCTTC
TRBV5-1,.,TRBJ1-1,.,CASTSGGSTEAFF,TGCGCCAGCACCTCGGGGGGGTCCACTGAAGCTTTCTTT
TRBV19,.,TRBJ1-2,TRBD1,CASSVDRGFNYGYTF,TGTGCCAGTAGTGTCGACAGGGGTTTTAACTATGGCTACACCTTC
TRBV27,.,TRBJ1-2,.,CASSFNGGGYTF,TGTGCCAGCAGTTTTAACGGCGGGGGCTACACCTTC
TRBV7-3,once,TRBJ2-1,TRBD2,CASSSMGEGEQFF,TGTGCCAGCAGCTCAATGGGGGAGGGTGAGCAGTTCTTC
TRBV18,.,TRBJ2-7,TRBD2,CASSPEGLAGVTSYEQYF,TGTGCCAGCTCACCAGAGGGACTAGCGGGAGTAACTTCCTACGAGCAGTACTTC
TRBV24-1,once,TRBJ1-4,.,CATSDGGTQDEKLFF,TGTGCCACCAGTGATGGTGGGACCCAGGATGAAAAACTGTTTTTT
TRBV27,.,TRBJ1-5,TRBD1,CASSRTGPSNQPQHF,TGTGCCAGCAGTCGGACAGGGCCTAGCAATCAGCCCCAGCATTTT
TRBV23-1,.,TRBJ1-1,.,CASSQSWDKRSEAFF,TGCGCCAGCAGTCAATCGTGGGACAAAAGATCTGAAGCTTTCTTT
TRBV7-9,.,TRBJ1-4,.,CASSFGATNEKLFF,TGTGCCAGCAGCTTTGGGGCAACTAATGAAAAACTGTTTTTT
TRBV4-2,.,TRBJ2-2,.,CASSQVIPGGANTGELFF,TGTGCCAGCAGCCAAGTAATCCCCGGGGGCGCGAACACCGGGGAGCTGTTTTTT
TRBV6-4,.,TRBJ2-2,TRBD2,CATRVKKGLAGGAYTGELFF,TGTGCCACCAGGGTAAAAAAGGGACTAGCGGGAGGGGCGTACACCGGGGAGCTGTTTTTT
TRBV9,once,TRBJ2-3,.,CASAEAPIRDTQYF,TGTGCCAGCGCGGAGGCCCCTATTCGAGATACGCAGTATTTT
TRBV30,.,TRBJ1-4,TRBD1,CAWSEADRGRDEKLFF,TGTGCCTGGAGTGAGGCCGACAGGGGGCGCGATGAAAAACTGTTTTTT
TRBV5-6,.,TRBJ2-7,TRBD2,CASSGGTRGYEQYF,TGTGCCAGCAGCGGTGGGACTAGAGGGTACGAGCAGTACTTC
TRBV27,.,TRBJ2-1,TRBD2,CASSNAGTSDSWSNEQFF,TGTGCCAGCAGTAATGCCGGGACTAGCGATTCTTGGAGTAATGAGCAGTTCTTC
TRBV29-1,.,TRBJ1-6,.,CSVRVDYNSPLHF,TGCAGCGTCAGGGTTGACTATAATTCACCCCTCCACTTT
TRBV20-1,.,TRBJ1-1,.,CSVRGEAFF,TGCAGTGTCCGGGGGGAAGCTTTCTTT
TRBV6-2/TRBV6-3,.,TRBJ1-3,.,CASSYSSGWRMESGNTIYF,TGTGCCAGCAGTTACTCGAGCGGGTGGAGGATGGAGTCTGGAAACACCATATATTTT
TRBV12-5,.,TRBJ2-1,TRBD2,CASGRLAGAGEQFF,TGTGCTAGTGGCCGACTAGCGGGAGCGGGCGAGCAGTTCTTC
TRBV11-2,.,TRBJ2-2,TRBD1,CASTRDRAISNTGELFF,TGTGCCAGCACACGGGACAGGGCAATCTCGAACACCGGGGAGCTGTTTTTT
TRBV18,.,TRBJ1-1,.,CASSPPGAGRGTEAFF,TGTGCCAGCTCACCACCGGGGGCAGGGCGAGGCACTGAAGCTTTCTTT
TRBV6-5,.,TRBJ1-1,TRBD1,CASSLGGGNTEAFF,TGTGCCAGCAGTTTAGGGGGCGGGAACACTGAAGCTTTCTTT
TRBV6-5,.,TRBJ2-1,.,CASILGSSYNEQFF,TGTGCCAGCATTCTGGGTAGCTCCTACAATGAGCAGTTCTTC
TRBV27,.,TRBJ2-7,.,CASSWRGPSYEQYF,TGTGCCAGCAGCTGGCGCGGGCCCTCCTACGAGCAGTACTTC
TRBV6-1,.,TRBJ1-6,.,CASSENSPALHF,TGTGCCAGCAGTGAGAACAGTCCGGCCCTCCACTTT
TRBV7-2,few,TRBJ2-7,TRBD1,CASTPTGTGLYEQYF,TGTGCCAGCACCCCAACCGGGACAGGGCTATACGAGCAGTACTTC